This TCR beta chain emerged from a study of long-term antiretroviral therapy in people with HIV. Researchers ran immunoSEQ v3.0 at survey level. Measured with immunoSEQ multiplex PCR; TCRdb has only the in-frame clones, and not every one. This table holds fewer than 30,000 clones, 70% to 85% found once. This specimen consisted of unsorted PBMCs, obtained 0.7 years before starting antiretroviral therapy. This receptor was taken from a man under 40 with HIV.

CDR3 DNA: TGTGCCACCAGCAGAGAGAGGGGAACTCTCGCTCAGGGGTACTTC. Its translation: CATSRERGTLAQGYF. V gene TRBV15 combines with J gene TRBJ2-7; tentatively, D is TRBD1 or TRBD2 (5 bases each). The germline CDR1 and CDR2 sequences are LNHNV and YYDKDF (reference sequence). The CDR3 is 15 amino acids. V lost 0 bases, J lost 12 bases, and 21 bases lay in between.